This T cell receptor (beta chain) was obtained from a study of blood T cell repertoires in COVID-19. Trimming removed 0 bases at V and 4 bases at J, with 6 bases between. Germline V gene data show CDR1 as KGHSH and CDR2 as LQKENI. CDR3 size: 14 residues. In the authors' methods: By means of reference gene primer amplification, nucleated cell counts were estimated. Generated by immunoSEQ multiplex PCR, the TCRdb table keeps only in-frame clones and is missing some. V and J calls and clone size follow that table, whereas D and trimming were derived from the DNA. The sample has 150,000 to 160,000 clones, 91% seen once.

This sequence originates from a man in his forties or fifties with acute or convalescent COVID-19. Sequenced material: peripheral blood. The rearrangement uses TRBV18 and TRBJ1-4, with D possibly TRBD1 on 5 matching bases. The CDR3 is CASSPPGLNEKLFF. The CDR3 DNA reads as TGTGCCAGCTCACCACCGGGACTTAATGAAAAACTGTTTTTT.